The sequence of this T cell receptor (beta chain) was determined in a study of CD8+CD57+ T cells in acquired aplastic anemia. Study as a whole: The average for DNA from sorted CD4+ and CD8+ cells was about 2.9 ug.

The length of the CDR3 is 11 residues. V was clipped by 5 bases and J by 6 bases, with 10 bases between them. Germline V gives CDR1 DFQATT, CDR2 SNEGSKA (reference sequence). For this clonotype: The antigen is unknown.

Broader study findings: Common to patients and controls were 25 to 30 CD8+ CDR3 sequences.

The template for TCR beta VDJ and CDR3 sequence profiling was genomic DNA. From the reads, TCRdb called clonotypes with MiXCR, one entry per CDR3 protein. The sample lists some 140,000 distinct CDR3 sequences; around half were seen once. An expansion of CD8+CD57+ cells by flow cytometry had been shown in patients chosen for sequencing. The chain employs TRBV20-1 and TRBJ1-1; D unresolved. This clonotype was obtained from a human donor with aplastic anemia. Sequencing used sorted CD4+, CD8+, or CD8+CD57+ T cells (not recorded which) from PBMCs. CDR3 sequence: CSARLHAEAFF. DNA for the CDR3: TGCAGTGCTCGCCTTCATGCTGAAGCTTTCTTT.